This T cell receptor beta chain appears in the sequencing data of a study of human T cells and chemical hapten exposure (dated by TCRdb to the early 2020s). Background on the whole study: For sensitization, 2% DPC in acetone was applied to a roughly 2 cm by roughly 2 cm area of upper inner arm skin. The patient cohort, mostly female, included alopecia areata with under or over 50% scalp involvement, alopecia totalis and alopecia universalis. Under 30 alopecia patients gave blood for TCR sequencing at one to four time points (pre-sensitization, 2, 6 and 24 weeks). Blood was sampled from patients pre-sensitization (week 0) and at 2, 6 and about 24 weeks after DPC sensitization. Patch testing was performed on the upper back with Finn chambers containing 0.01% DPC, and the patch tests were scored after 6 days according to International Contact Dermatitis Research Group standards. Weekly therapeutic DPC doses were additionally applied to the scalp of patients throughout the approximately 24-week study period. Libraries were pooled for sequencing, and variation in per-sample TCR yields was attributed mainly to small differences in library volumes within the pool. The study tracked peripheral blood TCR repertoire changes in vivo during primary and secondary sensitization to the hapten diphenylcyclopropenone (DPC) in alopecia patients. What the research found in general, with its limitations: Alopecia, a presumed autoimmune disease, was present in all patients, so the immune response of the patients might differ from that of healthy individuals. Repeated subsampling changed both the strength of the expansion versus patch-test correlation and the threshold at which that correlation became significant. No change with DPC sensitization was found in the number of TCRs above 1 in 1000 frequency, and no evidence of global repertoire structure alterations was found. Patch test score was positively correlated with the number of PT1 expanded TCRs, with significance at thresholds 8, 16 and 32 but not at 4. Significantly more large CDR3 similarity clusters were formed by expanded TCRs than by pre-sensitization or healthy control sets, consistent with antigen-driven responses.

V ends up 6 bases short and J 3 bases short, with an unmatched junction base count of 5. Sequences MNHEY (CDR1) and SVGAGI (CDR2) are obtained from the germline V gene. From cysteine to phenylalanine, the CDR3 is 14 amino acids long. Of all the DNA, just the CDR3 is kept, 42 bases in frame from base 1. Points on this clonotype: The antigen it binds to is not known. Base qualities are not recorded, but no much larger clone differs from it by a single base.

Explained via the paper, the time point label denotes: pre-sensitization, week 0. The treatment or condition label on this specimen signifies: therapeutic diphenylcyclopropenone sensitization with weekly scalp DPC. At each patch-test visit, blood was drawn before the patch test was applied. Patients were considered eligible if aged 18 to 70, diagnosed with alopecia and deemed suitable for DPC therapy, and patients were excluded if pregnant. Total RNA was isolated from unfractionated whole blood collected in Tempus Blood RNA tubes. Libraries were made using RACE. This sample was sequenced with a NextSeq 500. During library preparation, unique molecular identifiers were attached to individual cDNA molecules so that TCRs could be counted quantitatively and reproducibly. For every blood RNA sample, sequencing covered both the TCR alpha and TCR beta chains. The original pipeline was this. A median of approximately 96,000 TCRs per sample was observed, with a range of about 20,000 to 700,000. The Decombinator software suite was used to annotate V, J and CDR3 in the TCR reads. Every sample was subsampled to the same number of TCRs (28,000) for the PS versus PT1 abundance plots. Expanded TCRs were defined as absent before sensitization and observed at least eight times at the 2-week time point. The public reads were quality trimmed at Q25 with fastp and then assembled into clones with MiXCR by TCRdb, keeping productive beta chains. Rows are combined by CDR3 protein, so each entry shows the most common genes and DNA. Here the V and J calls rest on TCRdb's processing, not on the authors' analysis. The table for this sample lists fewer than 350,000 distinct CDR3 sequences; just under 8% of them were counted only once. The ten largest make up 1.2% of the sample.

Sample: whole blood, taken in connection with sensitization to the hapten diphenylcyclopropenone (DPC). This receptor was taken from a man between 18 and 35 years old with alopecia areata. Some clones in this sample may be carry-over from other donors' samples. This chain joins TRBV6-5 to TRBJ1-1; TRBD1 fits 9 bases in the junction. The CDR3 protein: CASRIDRGDTEAFF. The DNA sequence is TGTGCCAGCAGGATAGACAGGGGGGACACTGAAGCTTTCTTT.